These T cell receptor beta chains were read from a single sample in a study of blood T cell repertoires in COVID-19. Clones were read by immunoSEQ multiplex PCR, and TCRdb kept only the in-frame ones, dropping some. This repertoire shows some 180,000 clones, 75% to 85% found once; its top ten account for more than 9.5%. Sequencing used peripheral blood. These receptor sequences come from a woman in her thirties or forties with COVID-19, enrolled during active disease. Both conserved end residues are part of each CDR3. D genes are given only for firm matches. Not every row has a clone size; where given, it reads once, few, many or a size class.

j_call | d_call | v_call | clone_size | cdr3_nt | cdr3_aa
TRBJ1-4 | TRBD1 | TRBV5-1 | . | TGCGCCAGCAAGGGCGTCCCGGGACAGGGGTTTGAAAAACTGTTTTTT | CASKGVPGQGFEKLFF
TRBJ1-2 | . | TRBV11-2 | . | TGTGCCAGCAGCTTAGTAAACAGGGAAAGGAGCGGCTACACCTTC | CASSLVNRERSGYTF
TRBJ2-7 | TRBD1 | TRBV7-2 | . | TGTGCCAGCAGCTTAGGGCAGACAGGGCACGAGCAGTACTTC | CASSLGQTGHEQYF
TRBJ2-3 | TRBD2 | TRBV5-6 | . | TGTGCCAGCAGCTTGATCCCGGGAGGTCAGGTAGTTACGCAGTATTTT | CASSLIPGGQVVTQYF
TRBJ2-3 | . | TRBV5-4 | . | TGTGCCAGCAGCTTGTGGACGGGTAGCGGCACAGATACGCAGTATTTT | CASSLWTGSGTDTQYF
TRBJ1-2 | . | TRBV18 | . | TGTGCCAGCTCACCCGACAGGAGTGGGTATGGCTACACCTTC | CASSPDRSGYGYTF
TRBJ1-5 | . | TRBV6-6 | few | TGTGCCAGCACTGATACCGCGAGGAGCAATCAGCCCCAGCATTTT | CASTDTARSNQPQHF
TRBJ1-1 | . | TRBV3-1/TRBV3-2 | . | TGTGCCAGCAGAACGGACAAGAACACTGAAGCTTTCTTT | CASRTDKNTEAFF
TRBJ1-2 | . | TRBV7-2 | . | TGTGCCAGCAGCTTAGGACAGCTCTATGGCTACACCTTC | CASSLGQLYGYTF
TRBJ1-2 | . | TRBV5-4 | . | TGTGCCAGCAGCTCTGGAGGCCGCGCGGACTATGGCTACACCTTC | CASSSGGRADYGYTF
TRBJ1-6 | TRBD1 | TRBV5-1 | . | TGCGCCAGCAGCCCAGGGGGGTTAGGGTCACCCCTCCACTTT | CASSPGGLGSPLHF
TRBJ1-6 | TRBD1 | TRBV19 | . | TGTGCCAGTAGTGGACGACAGGGGTATAATTCACCCCTCCACTTT | CASSGRQGYNSPLHF
TRBJ2-5 | . | TRBV20-1 | . | TGCAGTGCCCTAGAGGGAGAGACCCAGTACTTC | CSALEGETQYF
TRBJ2-7 | TRBD1 | TRBV19 | . | TGTGCCAGTAATCCGGGACAGGGTAGACACGAGCAGTACTTC | CASNPGQGRHEQYF
TRBJ2-7 | TRBD2 | TRBV5-1 | . | TGCGCCAGCAGCTACGGGACTAGCGGGAGTTCCCACGAGCAGTACTTC | CASSYGTSGSSHEQYF
TRBJ1-4 | TRBD1 | TRBV5-4 | once | TGTGCCAGCAGCTTGCAGGGGGGAACTAATGAAAAACTGTTTTTT | CASSLQGGTNEKLFF